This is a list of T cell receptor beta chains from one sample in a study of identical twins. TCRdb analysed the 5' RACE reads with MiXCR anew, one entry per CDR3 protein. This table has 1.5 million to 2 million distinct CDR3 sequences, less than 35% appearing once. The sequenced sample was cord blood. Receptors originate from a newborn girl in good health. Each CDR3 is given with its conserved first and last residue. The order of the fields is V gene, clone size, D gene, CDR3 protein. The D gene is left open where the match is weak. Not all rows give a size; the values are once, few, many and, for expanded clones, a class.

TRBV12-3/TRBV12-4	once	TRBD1	CASSSRQGENTEAFF
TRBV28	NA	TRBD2	CASSLSGRGKTQYF
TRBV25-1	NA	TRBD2	CASSEWASGNIQYF
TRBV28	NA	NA	CASRPGGTTNEKLFF
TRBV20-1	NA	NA	CSATPQVVAKNIQYF
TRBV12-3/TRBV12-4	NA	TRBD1	CASSPQGQTGSYNEQFF
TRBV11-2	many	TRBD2	CASSLGGLAGVNEQFF
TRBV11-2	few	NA	CASSLEEITEAFF
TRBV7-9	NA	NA	CVSSLTGENQPQHF
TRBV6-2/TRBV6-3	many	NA	CASTDRGYTQYF
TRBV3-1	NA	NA	CASSQENRETQYF
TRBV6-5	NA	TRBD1	CASSYTGTGFYEQYF
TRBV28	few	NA	CASSPRGDQYNEQYF
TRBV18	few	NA	CASSPNRALTTNEKLFF
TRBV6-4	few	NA	CASSDSAKGSEAFF
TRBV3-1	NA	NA	CASSQERNGPYEQYF
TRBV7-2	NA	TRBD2	CASSLLAGEHEQYF
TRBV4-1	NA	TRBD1	CASSQDRDRAQPQHF
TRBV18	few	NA	CASSPPGRPYNEQFF
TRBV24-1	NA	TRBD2	CATSDLAGGYNEQFF
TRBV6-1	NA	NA	CASSGFVRGGRKNEQFF
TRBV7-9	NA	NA	CASRSSRGSNTEAFF
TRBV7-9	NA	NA	CASSLRAFNTEAFF